This entry lists 5 T cell receptor beta chains sequenced from one sample in a study of cytomegalovirus exposure and HLA in healthy donors (dated by TCRdb to the late 2010s). The library relied on the immunoSEQ multiplex PCR assay. For the multiplex PCR, a mixture combining 60 forward primers for TCR Vbeta segments and 13 reverse primers for TCR Jbeta segments was used. Here the immuneACCESS table is served through TCRdb, limited to in-frame sequences with V and J called. Missing clones are a known gap in these copies; in checked studies unresolved V genes cover under half, and the rest lacks a known reason. The sample table records about 120,000 clones; about three quarters of these occur just once. The ten largest make up 2.5% to 3% of the sample. The specimen sequenced was PBMCs. These receptors came from a woman aged 40 to 50 in good health and CMV-seropositive.

J is TRBJ1-2 and V is TRBV2; the D gene is possibly TRBD1 (6 bases). The germline V gene encodes CDR1 SNHLY and CDR2 FYNNEI. The CDR3 loop spans 16 amino acids. Trimming shortened V by 8 bases and J by 4 bases, and 23 bases separated the two germline ends. The CDR3 reads CASRGGGSGLIYGYTF. The DNA of the CDR3 is TGTGCCAGCCGAGGGGGGGGCTCCGGACTGATCTATGGCTACACCTTC.

This clone appeared a single time. The chain is built from TRBV18 and TRBJ2-7; the D gene is possibly TRBD2 (7 bases). This CDR3 has 17 amino acids. Germline CDR1 and CDR2: KGHSH and LQKENI. Trimming shortened V by 0 bases and J by 5 bases, and 20 bases separated the two germline ends. The CDR3 DNA sequence: TGTGCCAGCTCACCACCGCGGACTAGGAGGGGGGGCGACGAGCAGTACTTC. It yields the protein CASSPPRTRRGGDEQYF.

This clone has a handful of counts. The rearrangement joins TRBV4-2 to TRBJ2-2; the D is unclear. CDR1 is LGHNA and CDR2 is YNFKEQ in the germline V gene. The CDR3 totals 15 residues. V dropped 2 bases and J dropped 2 bases, with 9 bases sitting between them. The CDR3 nucleotides are TGTGCCAGCAGCCAATCTCACGGTAACACCGGGGAGCTGTTTTTT. Amino acids: CASSQSHGNTGELFF.

This clone was counted a single time. The CDR3 loop is CASSYRDSEQYF. CDR3 nucleotides: TGTGCCAGCAGCTATCGGGACTCCGAGCAGTACTTC. This chain links TRBV7-2 with TRBJ2-7; D might be TRBD2 (6 bases). Trimming stripped 4 bases from V and 6 bases from J, with 10 bases between. This CDR3 is built from 12 residues. In germline, CDR1 is SGHTA, CDR2 FQGNSA.

The rearrangement links TRBV11-2 to TRBJ2-1; 12 nucleotides agree with TRBD2. Germline-derived CDR1 and CDR2 are SGHAT and FQNNGV. The V and J ends lost 5 bases and 7 bases, in that order; junction bases with no gene match: 12. The CDR3 is 17 residues long. DNA for the CDR3: TGTGCCAGCAGCAAAAGCCTAGCGGGAGGGGGTAGAAATGAGCAGTTCTTC. Its translation: CASSKSLAGGGRNEQFF. Full variable domain (rest looked up from reference TRBV11-2 and TRBJ2-1): EAGVAQSPRYKIIEKRQSVAFWCNPISGHATLYWYQQILGQGPKLLIQFQNNGVVDDSQLPKDRFSAERLKGVDSTLKIQPAKLEDSAVYLCASSKSLAGGGRNEQFFGPGTRLTVL.